This record concerns one TCR beta chain sequence. TCRdb's table, derived via immunoSEQ multiplex PCR, lists solely in-frame clones and lacks some. Of 200,000 to 300,000 clones listed, 90% are singletons. This entry belongs to a study of cytomegalovirus exposure and HLA in healthy donors. Deletions cut 5 bases from V and 5 bases from J, with 22 bases between. Germline V CDR1 and CDR2: MDHEN, SYDVKM. This CDR3 comprises 17 residues. The sequence was obtained from a woman aged 30 to 39 in good health and CMV-seronegative. What was sequenced was PBMCs. The V call is TRBV28, the J call TRBJ1-5; tentatively, D is TRBD1 (5 bases). The CDR3 loop reads CASSPQSSGRLYQPQHF. CDR3 DNA: TGTGCCAGCAGTCCTCAATCCTCAGGGAGGTTGTATCAGCCCCAGCATTTT.